Following are 25 T cell receptor beta chains from one sample sequenced in a study of long-term antiretroviral therapy in people with HIV. immunoSEQ v3.0 was run at survey level. Only in-frame clones appear in the TCRdb table, and some are missing; sequencing was by immunoSEQ multiplex PCR. The profile covers 35,000 to 55,000 clones, with about 95% appearing a single time and about 3% taken by the ten largest. Here the sequenced sample was unsorted PBMCs, taken 3.7 years after starting antiretroviral therapy. All receptors come from a woman aged 45-65 years with HIV.

V usage is TRBV7-2 and J usage is TRBJ1-6; D is perhaps TRBD1 (6 bases). The germline V and J ends were trimmed by 1 base and 0 bases, with 10 bases remaining between them. Germline CDR1 and CDR2: SGHTA and FQGNSA. This CDR3 region has 17 residues. The CDR3 coding sequence is TGTGCCAGCAGCTTAGGGGTCAGGGGCTCCTATAATTCACCCCTCCACTTT. Translated, it gives CASSLGVRGSYNSPLHF.

The chain recombines TRBV25-1 with TRBJ2-7; a possible D gene is TRBD1 (6 bases). The V end lost 6 bases, the J end lost 1 base, and 10 bases lay between the germline ends. Germline V lookup: CDR1 MGHDK, CDR2 SYGVNS. CDR3 length equals 13 residues. The CDR3 reads CASRDRDSYEQYF. The CDR3 DNA follows: TGTGCCAGCAGGGACAGAGATTCCTACGAGCAGTACTTC.

This clone was observed a few times. V and J are TRBV7-2 and TRBJ2-7, with D possibly being TRBD1 or TRBD2 (5 bases each). Germline CDR1 SGHTA, CDR2 FQGNSA. V was shortened by 5 bases and J by 0 bases, with 11 bases between the two germline ends. This CDR3 is 14 amino acids long. The CDR3 here is CASSPGTVSYEQYF. The CDR3 coding sequence is TGTGCCAGCAGCCCCGGGACGGTCTCCTACGAGCAGTACTTC.

The chain carries TRBV19 and TRBJ1-1; D may be TRBD1 (6 bases). Germline CDR1 and CDR2: LNHDA and SQIVND (reference sequence). This CDR3 contains 13 residues. V was cut by 2 bases and J by 3 bases, with 7 bases left in between. CDR3 protein: CASSIRGDTEAFF. Here the CDR3 DNA reads TGTGCCAGTAGTATAAGGGGGGACACTGAAGCTTTCTTT.

This clone was detected only once. The chain has TRBV5-1 and TRBJ2-7, with D possibly matching TRBD2 (5 bases). Germline CDR1 is SGHRS and CDR2 is YFSETQ. Trimming left V 0 bases short and J 0 bases short, with 13 bases between. The CDR3 covers 16 residues. The chain's CDR3 is CASSLAGMRGSYEQYF. CDR3 coding DNA: TGCGCCAGCAGCTTGGCCGGGATGCGAGGCTCCTACGAGCAGTACTTC.

The J gene is TRBJ1-1, the V gene TRBV5-6, with D possibly matching TRBD1 (5 bases). The germline V gene encodes CDR1 SGHDT and CDR2 YYEEEE. This CDR3 has 15 residues. The ends were cut back, 0 bases at V and 4 bases at J, with 13 bases in the middle. CDR3 coding DNA: TGTGCCAGCAGCTTGGCCCCTGGGGGGGGCACTGAAGCTTTCTTT. This sequence encodes CASSLAPGGGTEAFF.

The rearrangement joins TRBV7-2 to TRBJ1-6; TRBD1 matches 7 bases. CDR3 size: 16 residues. Per the germline V gene, CDR1 is SGHTA and CDR2 is FQGNSA. With V trimmed by 4 bases and J by 5 bases, 8 bases remained unmatched. CDR3 in amino acids: CASSSRQGSHNSPLHF. DNA of the CDR3: TGTGCCAGCAGCTCCCGACAGGGATCCCATAATTCACCCCTCCACTTT.

The chain has TRBV2 and TRBJ2-1; D is ambiguous. CDR1 and CDR2 (germline): SNHLY, FYNNEI. The ends were cut back, 7 bases at V and 4 bases at J, with 11 bases in the middle. The CDR3 is made up of 13 amino acids. DNA of the CDR3: TGTGCCAGCACGACATTCCTTTACAATGAGCAGTTCTTC. Protein sequence: CASTTFLYNEQFF.

The chain links TRBV25-1 to TRBJ2-1; the D gene could be TRBD1 or TRBD2 (6 bases each). With 8 bases removed from V and 4 bases from J, the gap between germline ends came to 15 bases. There are 14 residues in the CDR3. Germline V gives CDR1 MGHDK, CDR2 SYGVNS. The DNA for the CDR3 is TGTGCCAGCTACCCCGGGGGCCCTTACAATGAGCAGTTCTTC. It codes for CASYPGGPYNEQFF.

The chain links TRBV7-8 to TRBJ1-2, with 10 bases fitting TRBD1. The CDR3 totals 14 residues. Trimming cost V 4 bases and J 4 bases; bases outside gene matches: 3. CDR1 and CDR2 from the germline V gene are SGHVS and FQNEAQ. CDR3 coding DNA: TGTGCCAGCAGCTACCGGGACAGGGGCTATGGCTACACCTTC. This gives the protein CASSYRDRGYGYTF.

This chain links TRBV20-1 with TRBJ1-2, with D possibly matching TRBD1 (5 bases). V was pared by 1 base and J by 6 bases, with 6 bases between. In germline, CDR1 is DFQATT, CDR2 SNEGSKA (reference sequence). The CDR3 spans 11 residues. CDR3 loop: CSARGQHGYTF. Written as DNA, the CDR3 is TGCAGTGCTAGAGGACAGCATGGCTACACCTTC.

The V gene is TRBV19, the J gene TRBJ1-5, with 9 bases identical to TRBD1. V dropped 1 base and J dropped 1; count of bases not matched to a gene: 11. The CDR3 is made up of 19 amino acids. The germline V gene encodes CDR1 LNHDA and CDR2 SQIVND (reference sequence). CDR3 sequence (DNA): TGTGCCAGTAGTATAGGGATGGGACAGGGAGGAGGGAGCAATCAGCCCCAGCATTTT. Translating it yields CASSIGMGQGGGSNQPQHF.

The chain is built from TRBV10-1 and TRBJ2-1; 10 nucleotides agree with TRBD2. The germline V gene has CDR1 WNHNN and CDR2 SYGVQD (reference sequence). This CDR3 is 16 amino acids long. J gave up 4 bases and V 2 bases, and 5 bases lay outside the gene matches. The CDR3 reads CASSEGTSELYNEQFF. The CDR3 DNA follows: TGCGCCAGCAGTGAGGGGACTAGCGAACTTTACAATGAGCAGTTCTTC.

This clone showed up just once. This chain connects TRBV28 to TRBJ1-5; D unclear. CDR1 and CDR2 (germline): MDHEN, SYDVKM. V was clipped by 5 bases and J by 11 bases, with 16 bases between them. This CDR3 contains 13 residues. The CDR3 bases are TGTGCCAGCAGTCCAGCCACCGCGGGGACCCAGCATTTT. Amino acid sequence: CASSPATAGTQHF.

The rearrangement uses TRBV7-9 and TRBJ2-1; the D is unclear. V lost 5 bases and J lost 1, with 12 bases in between. The CDR3 contains 15 residues. Germline V gene lookup returns CDR1 SEHNR and CDR2 FQNEAQ (reference sequence). Written as DNA, the CDR3 is TGTGCCAGCAGCCTTCGACAAAAATCCTACAATGAGCAGTTCTTC. Residues: CASSLRQKSYNEQFF. The whole variable domain, filled in from reference TRBV7-9 and TRBJ2-1, reads DTGVSQNPRHKITKRGQNVTFRCDPISEHNRLYWYRQTLGQGPEFLTYFQNEAQLEKSRLLSDRFSAERPKGSFSTLEIQRTEQGDSAMYLCASSLRQKSYNEQFFGPGTRLTVL.

This clone appeared a few times. V gene TRBV7-9 combines with J gene TRBJ1-3; TRBD1 matches 9 bases. CDR1 and CDR2 (germline): SEHNR, FQNEAQ (reference sequence). With V trimmed by 4 bases and J by 1 base, 8 bases remained unmatched. The CDR3 runs 17 residues. In nucleotides, the CDR3 is TGTGCCAGCAGCTCCATTCCAGGACAGGGGTCTGGAAACACCATATATTTT. It codes for CASSSIPGQGSGNTIYF.

The J gene is TRBJ2-1, the V gene TRBV19, with a tentative D call TRBD2 (6 bases). CDR3 size: 13 residues. V was shortened by 0 bases and J by 13 bases, with 13 bases between the two germline ends. Germline assignment: CDR1 LNHDA and CDR2 SQIVND (reference sequence). CDR3 sequence reads: CASSIEPPGEQFF. The CDR3 region has the DNA TGTGCCAGTAGTATAGAACCGCCGGGGGAACAGTTCTTC.

This chain joins TRBV5-1 and TRBJ1-4; 8 bases are a match to TRBD1. The CDR3 runs 19 residues. Trimming took 3 bases from V and 7 from J; bases not matched to a gene: 20. Germline CDR1 is SGHRS and CDR2 is YFSETQ. Here the CDR3 DNA reads TGCGCCAGCAGCTCGACCAAGACAGGGGACTCCCGATTCGGTGAAAAACTGTTTTTT. Its translation: CASSSTKTGDSRFGEKLFF.

This chain links TRBV30 with TRBJ2-7; tentatively, D is TRBD1 (6 bases). CDR3 length equals 13 residues. CDR1 GTSNPN and CDR2 SVGIG come from the germline V gene (reference sequence). Trimming left V 2 bases short and J 5 bases short, with 13 bases between. The CDR3 region has the DNA TGTGCCTGGAGTTTCACCGGGACAAACGAGCAGTACTTC. It is translated as CAWSFTGTNEQYF. The full variable domain, rest sourced from reference TRBV30 and TRBJ2-7, is SQTIHQWPATLVQPVGSPLSLECTVEGTSNPNLYWYRQAAGRGLQLLFYSVGIGQISSEVPQNLSASRPQDRQFILSSKKLLLSDSGFYLCAWSFTGTNEQYFGPGTRLTVT.

V usage is TRBV7-6 and J usage is TRBJ2-1; D is possibly TRBD2 (6 bases). This CDR3 is built from 17 residues. Trimming removed 3 bases from V and 9 bases from J, with 24 bases in between. CDR1 and CDR2 (germline): SGHVS, FNYEAQ. CDR3 sequence reads: CASSFEAAGGLGGEQFF. The DNA of the CDR3 is TGTGCCAGCAGCTTCGAGGCTGCCGGGGGTCTAGGAGGTGAGCAGTTCTTC.

As DNA, the CDR3 is TGTGCCTGGACGTGGGCCCGCAATCAGCCCCAGCATTTT. Amino acids: CAWTWARNQPQHF. The chain has TRBV30 and TRBJ1-5; D gene ambiguous. V lost 4 bases, J lost 2 bases, and 9 bases lay in between. From germline, CDR1 is GTSNPN and CDR2 SVGIG (reference sequence). The CDR3 is 13 residues long.

The chain is built from TRBV5-5 and TRBJ2-7, with 10 bases aligning to TRBD1. Per the germline V gene, CDR1 is SGHKS and CDR2 is YYEKEE (reference sequence). The CDR3 is 17 residues long. With 3 bases clipped from V and 1 base from J, the junction kept 10 bases outside the gene matches. The CDR3 reads CASSSLKGTGASYEQYF. The CDR3, as DNA: TGTGCCAGCAGCTCGTTGAAAGGGACAGGGGCTTCCTACGAGCAGTACTTC. The entire variable domain, with the rest obtained from reference TRBV5-5 and TRBJ2-7, is as follows: DAGVTQSPTHLIKTRGQQVTLRCSPISGHKSVSWYQQVLGQGPQFIFQYYEKEERGRGNFPDRFSARQFPNYSSELNVNALLLGDSALYLCASSSLKGTGASYEQYFGPGTRLTVT.

J is TRBJ2-5 and V is TRBV13; 9 nucleotides match TRBD1. This CDR3 comprises 15 residues. CDR1 PRHDT and CDR2 FYEKMQ come from the germline V gene (reference sequence). Germline trimming cut 5 bases from V and 5 bases from J; bases unmatched to any gene: 9. CDR3 sequence reads: CASSITGGRIETQYF. Written as DNA, the CDR3 is TGTGCCAGCAGCATAACAGGGGGCAGGATCGAGACCCAGTACTTC.

The V gene is TRBV6-1, the J gene TRBJ1-5; D unresolved. The germline gives CDR1 MNHNS, CDR2 SASEGT. Trimming took off 3 bases at V and 5 bases at J, with 5 bases between the two ends. The CDR3 has 12 residues. The CDR3 reads CASSDFHQPQHF. Written as DNA, the CDR3 is TGTGCCAGCAGTGATTTCCATCAGCCCCAGCATTTT.

The chain joins TRBV11-2 to TRBJ2-3, with D uncertain. This CDR3 has 14 residues. Trimming removed 0 bases from V and 0 bases from J, with 4 bases in between. CDR1 and CDR2 (germline): SGHAT, FQNNGV. CDR3 sequence: CASSLDFSTDTQYF. The CDR3, as DNA: TGTGCCAGCAGCTTAGATTTTAGCACAGATACGCAGTATTTT.